Sequencing of this TCR beta chain was carried out in a study of T cell responses to AZD1222 COVID-19 vaccine. Germline V gene data show CDR1 as MNHEY and CDR2 as SVGAGI. The CDR3 is made up of 14 amino acids. V lost 6 bases and J lost 4; bases outside the gene matches: 7. Produced via immunoSEQ multiplex PCR; TCRdb's table is partial and in-frame only. Seen here are approximately 150,000 clones, approximately 89% observed once, and the top ten hold over 1%. This sequence was found in an adult who received the AZD1222 COVID-19 vaccine. The chain links TRBV6-5 to TRBJ2-7; TRBD1 matches at 9 bases. The source was peripheral blood, collected 28 days after the second AZD1222 dose. This chain's CDR3 is CASRTGGEGYEQYF. CDR3 DNA: TGTGCCAGCAGAACAGGGGGCGAAGGTTACGAGCAGTACTTC.